The subject of this entry is one T cell receptor beta chain. Germline V gene data show CDR1 as SGHVS and CDR2 as FQNEAQ. Trimming pared 1 base from V and 0 bases from J, leaving 10 bases between. This CDR3 spans 16 amino acids. The data were produced by immunoSEQ multiplex PCR, yet TCRdb's version contains in-frame clones alone and is incomplete. This table holds 200,000 to 250,000 clones, 82% found once. This specimen comes from a study of blood T cell repertoires in COVID-19. The sequence was collected from a woman aged 55-70 years who had recovered from COVID-19. What was sequenced was PBMCs or T cells enriched from blood (not recorded which). The chain combines TRBV7-8 with TRBJ1-5; D gene unclear. CDR3 protein: CASSLGSLYSNQPQHF. The CDR3 DNA sequence: TGTGCCAGCAGCTTAGGTAGTCTTTATAGCAATCAGCCCCAGCATTTT.